This T cell receptor beta chain was observed in a study of cytomegalovirus exposure and HLA in healthy donors. General study points: Some V segments (TRBV6-2 and TRBV6-3 among them) were excluded as indistinguishable.

CDR3 length: 16 amino acids. Germline lookup yields CDR1 MNHEY and CDR2 SMNVEV (reference sequence). Trimming shortened V by 5 bases and J by 0 bases, and 14 bases separated the two germline ends. Amplification used 60 Vbeta primers and 13 Jbeta primers. Here immunoSEQ multiplex PCR was the method, and the copy in TCRdb shows in-frame clones only, minus some. This sample's clone table lists around 100,000 clones. Worth noting for this clone: Antigen specificity is unknown.

This chain connects TRBV27 to TRBJ2-1, with unresolved D. The sample consisted of PBMCs. The origin of this receptor is a man aged 35 to 55 in good health and CMV-seropositive. The CDR3 region is CASSQNGANSYNEQFF. CDR3 nucleotide sequence: TGTGCCAGCAGTCAGAATGGAGCAAACTCCTACAATGAGCAGTTCTTC.